Shown below are 18 T cell receptor beta chains from a single sample sequenced in a study of shared clonotypes between healthy human individuals. Repertoires were generated with immunoSEQ multiplex PCR, while TCRdb's copy carries only in-frame clones and drops some. The sample carries roughly 2 million clones, 95% recorded once. Sequencing was carried out using naive CD4+ T cells sorted from blood. Stated subset: CD45RA+ positively selected. The receptors were gathered from a man between 18 and 35 years old in good health.

CDR3 sequence: CASSRPRTDGEQYF. Written as DNA, the CDR3 is TGCGCCAGCAGCCGCCCCCGGACAGACGGCGAGCAGTACTTC. V and J are TRBV5-1 and TRBJ2-7; the D gene is possibly TRBD1 (6 bases). V was trimmed by 4 bases and J by 6 bases, leaving 17 bases between them. The germline gives CDR1 SGHRS, CDR2 YFSETQ. The CDR3 length is 14 residues.

On this clone itself: Other DNA sequences from this sample encode an identical CDR3 as well. The chain recombines TRBV7-9 with TRBJ2-7; D gene ambiguous. Trimming took 0 bases from V and 0 from J, leaving 3 bases between them. This CDR3 has 13 amino acids. Looked up from germline, CDR1 is SEHNR and CDR2 is FQNEAQ (reference sequence). The CDR3 here is CASSLASSYEQYF. The CDR3 DNA follows: TGTGCCAGCAGCTTAGCCTCCTCCTACGAGCAGTACTTC. The whole variable domain, remainder taken from reference TRBV7-9 and TRBJ2-7, is DTGVSQNPRHKITKRGQNVTFRCDPISEHNRLYWYRQTLGQGPEFLTYFQNEAQLEKSRLLSDRFSAERPKGSFSTLEIQRTEQGDSAMYLCASSLASSYEQYFGPGTRLTVT.

Concerning this clone itself: Other DNA sequences in this sample translate to the same CDR3. V usage is TRBV28 and J usage is TRBJ2-7; TRBD2 might be the D (7 bases). Germline V gene lookup returns CDR1 MDHEN and CDR2 SYDVKM. This CDR3 is 15 amino acids long. V dropped 4 bases and J dropped 4 bases, with 17 bases sitting between them. For the CDR3, the DNA is TGTGCCAGCAGTTCCCCCAGCGCGGGGGCATACGAGCAGTACTTC. Protein product: CASSSPSAGAYEQYF.

The chain combines TRBV7-6 with TRBJ2-3, with 10 bases aligning to TRBD2. J lost 2 bases, V lost 5 bases, and 10 bases had no gene match. The CDR3 consists of 17 residues. The V gene's germline CDR1 is SGHVS and CDR2 FNYEAQ. The CDR3 loop reads CASSLEGSGGPTDTQYF. Here the CDR3 DNA reads TGTGCCAGCAGCCTTGAGGGTAGCGGGGGGCCCACAGATACGCAGTATTTT. Full variable domain (outside the CDR3, taken from reference TRBV7-6 and TRBJ2-3): GAGVSQSPRYKVTKRGQDVALRCDPISGHVSLYWYRQALGQGPEFLTYFNYEAQQDKSGLPNDRFSAERPEGSISTLTIQRTEQRDSAMYRCASSLEGSGGPTDTQYFGPGTRLTVL.

Regarding this clone: The sample carries other DNA sequences with the same CDR3. The genes are TRBV30 and TRBJ1-1; no firm D call. CDR3 length: 13 residues. Trimming took off 0 bases at V and 3 bases at J, with 8 bases between the two ends. Germline CDR1 is GTSNPN and CDR2 is SVGIG (reference sequence). The CDR3 loop reads CAWSVLRDTEAFF. In nucleotides, the CDR3 is TGTGCCTGGAGTGTACTGCGGGACACTGAAGCTTTCTTT.

This chain joins TRBV6-5 and TRBJ2-7; 11 bases fit TRBD1. The length of the CDR3 is 13 residues. CDR1 is MNHEY, CDR2 SVGAGI, per germline. V dropped 6 bases and J dropped 9; count of bases not matched to a gene: 7. CDR3 in DNA: TGTGCCAGCAGACCCCGGGACAGGGGGAGGCAGTACTTC. Amino acids: CASRPRDRGRQYF.

This clone was recorded only once. The gene calls are TRBV7-2 and TRBJ1-4; 7 nucleotides match TRBD1. Germline values: CDR1 SGHTA, CDR2 FQGNSA. The CDR3 loop spans 16 amino acids. V lost 3 bases and J lost 5; bases outside the gene matches: 9. The CDR3 protein is CASSFNRGSRNEKLFF. In DNA form, the CDR3 reads TGTGCCAGCAGCTTTAACAGGGGATCTCGGAATGAAAAACTGTTTTTT.

This chain uses TRBV11-3 with TRBJ2-7; D is unclear. Deletions cut 0 bases from V and 4 bases from J, with 7 bases between. This CDR3 has 13 residues. Germline CDR1 and CDR2: SGHNT and YENEEA. The DNA of the CDR3 is TGTGCCAGCAGCTTAGAAGACTTTTACGAGCAGTACTTC. Protein: CASSLEDFYEQYF.

This clone was observed once. This sample also contains other DNA sequences that code for the same CDR3. The V and J genes are TRBV7-2 and TRBJ1-5, with a weak D call TRBD1 (6 bases). The CDR3 length is 15 residues. CDR1 is SGHTA and CDR2 is FQGNSA in the germline V gene. Trimming took off 5 bases at V and 3 bases at J, with 14 bases between the two ends. CDR3 coding DNA: TGTGCCAGCAGCCTTCGAGGACAGCCCAATCAGCCCCAGCATTTT. It specifies CASSLRGQPNQPQHF.

This sequence joins TRBV30 and TRBJ2-3; D is uncertain. Germline CDR1 GTSNPN, CDR2 SVGIG (reference sequence). There are 12 residues in the CDR3. V gave up 0 bases and J gave up 5 bases, with 6 bases separating them. CDR3: CAWSVLLDTQYF. CDR3 sequence (DNA): TGTGCCTGGAGTGTACTCCTAGATACGCAGTATTTT.

The V and J genes are TRBV28 and TRBJ2-5; D ambiguous. CDR1 and CDR2 (germline): MDHEN, SYDVKM. The length of the CDR3 is 12 residues. V was trimmed by 10 bases and J by 0 bases, leaving 9 bases between them. This chain's CDR3 is CATRENQETQYF. The CDR3 DNA reads as TGTGCCACCAGAGAGAACCAAGAGACCCAGTACTTC. The whole variable domain, filled in from reference TRBV28 and TRBJ2-5, reads DVKVTQSSRYLVKRTGEKVFLECVQDMDHENMFWYRQDPGLGLRLIYFSYDVKMKEKGDIPEGYSVSREKKERFSLILESASTNQTSMYLCATRENQETQYFGPGTRLLVL.

The rearrangement links TRBV2 to TRBJ2-6, with D possibly TRBD1 on 6 matching bases. V gave up 6 bases and J gave up 4 bases, with 13 bases separating them. The CDR3 is made up of 15 amino acids. Per the germline V gene, CDR1 is SNHLY and CDR2 is FYNNEI. CDR3 protein: CASRTTGPGANVLTF. In DNA form, the CDR3 reads TGTGCCAGCAGAACAACAGGGCCCGGGGCCAACGTCCTGACTTTC.

The chain couples TRBV7-2 to TRBJ1-2, with 10 positions matching TRBD1. V dropped 4 bases and J dropped 2; count of bases not matched to a gene: 7. The CDR3 is 16 residues long. Per the germline V gene, CDR1 is SGHTA and CDR2 is FQGNSA. DNA of the CDR3: TGTGCCAGCAGCTCACGACCGGGACAGGGGAACTATGGCTACACCTTC. Translating gives CASSSRPGQGNYGYTF.

V and J are TRBV29-1 and TRBJ2-7, with no clear D. Germline V gene sequence: CDR1 SQVTM, CDR2 ANQGSEA. This CDR3 is built from 13 residues. V dropped 4 bases and J dropped 2 bases, with 12 bases sitting between them. CDR3 sequence: CSVGTSEPYEQYF. CDR3 in DNA: TGCAGCGTTGGGACCTCCGAGCCCTACGAGCAGTACTTC.

The chain recombines TRBV5-4 with TRBJ2-5; a possible D gene is TRBD1 (5 bases). Between the trimmed V and J ends, which lost 2 bases and 5 bases, there was a span of 19 bases. Germline CDR1 is SGHNT and CDR2 is YYREEE (reference sequence). The CDR3 totals 16 residues. Written as DNA, the CDR3 is TGTGCCAGCAGCTTCCTGGGCTCCAGGGATCTCGAGACCCAGTACTTC. It yields the protein CASSFLGSRDLETQYF.

The CDR3 bases are TGTGCCAGCAGAGAACAGGGAATGTATAATTCACCCCTCCACTTT. This gives the protein CASREQGMYNSPLHF. V gene TRBV28 combines with J gene TRBJ1-6, with D possibly TRBD1 on 6 matching bases. V was clipped by 6 bases and J by 4 bases, with 13 bases between them. This CDR3 region has 15 residues. Per germline, CDR1 MDHEN and CDR2 SYDVKM.

The chain couples TRBV25-1 to TRBJ1-2, with 7 bases aligning to TRBD1. Germline V gives CDR1 MGHDK, CDR2 SYGVNS. The CDR3 is 18 residues long. The J segment lost 7 bases and the V segment lost 5 bases, leaving 22 bases of the junction unmatched. This CDR3 is CASSSHSTGRGISIGYTF. The CDR3 region has the DNA TGTGCCAGCAGTTCCCACTCGACAGGGAGGGGGATATCTATTGGCTACACCTTC.

The chain links TRBV29-1 to TRBJ1-1, with D perhaps TRBD1 (5 bases). Germline-derived CDR1 and CDR2 are SQVTM and ANQGSEA. The CDR3 covers 13 residues. Trimming pared 7 bases from V and 1 base from J, leaving 13 bases between. CDR3 coding DNA: TGCAGCGCGTACGGGACGCCGAACACTGAAGCTTTCTTT. Protein: CSAYGTPNTEAFF.